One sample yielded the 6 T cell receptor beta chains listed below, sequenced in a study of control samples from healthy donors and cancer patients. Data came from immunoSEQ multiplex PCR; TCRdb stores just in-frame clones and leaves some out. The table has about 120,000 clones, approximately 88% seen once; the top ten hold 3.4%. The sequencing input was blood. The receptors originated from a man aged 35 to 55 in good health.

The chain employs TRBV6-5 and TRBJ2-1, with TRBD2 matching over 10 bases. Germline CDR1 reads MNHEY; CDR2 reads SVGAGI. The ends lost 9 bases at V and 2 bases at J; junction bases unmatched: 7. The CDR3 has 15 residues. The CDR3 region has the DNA TGTGCCAGTGTTGAAGCGGGGGGGACCTACAATGAGCAGTTCTTC. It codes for CASVEAGGTYNEQFF.

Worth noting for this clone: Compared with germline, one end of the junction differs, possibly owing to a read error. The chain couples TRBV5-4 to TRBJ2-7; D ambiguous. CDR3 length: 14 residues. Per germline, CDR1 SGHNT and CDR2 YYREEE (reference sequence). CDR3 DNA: TGTGCCAGCATCCCCGACTTGGCGTCCTCCGAGCAGTACTTC. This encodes CASIPDLASSEQYF.

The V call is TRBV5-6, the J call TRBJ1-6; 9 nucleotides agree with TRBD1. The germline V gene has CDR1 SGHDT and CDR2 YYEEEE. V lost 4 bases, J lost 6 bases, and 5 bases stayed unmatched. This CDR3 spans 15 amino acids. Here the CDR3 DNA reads TGTGCCAGCAGCGCGGGACAGGGATCTAATTCACCCCTCCACTTT. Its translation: CASSAGQGSNSPLHF.

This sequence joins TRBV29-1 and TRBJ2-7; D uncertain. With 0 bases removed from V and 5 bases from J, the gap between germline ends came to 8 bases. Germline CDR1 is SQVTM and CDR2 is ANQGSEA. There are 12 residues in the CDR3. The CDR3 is CSVEDLGDEQYF. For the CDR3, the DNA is TGCAGCGTTGAAGATCTTGGCGACGAGCAGTACTTC.

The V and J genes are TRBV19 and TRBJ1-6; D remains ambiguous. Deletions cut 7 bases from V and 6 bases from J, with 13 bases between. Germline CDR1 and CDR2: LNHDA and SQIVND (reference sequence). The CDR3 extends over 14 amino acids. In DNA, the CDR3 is TGTGCCAGTACCATGAAGGGTTCTAATTCACCCCTCCACTTT. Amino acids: CASTMKGSNSPLHF.

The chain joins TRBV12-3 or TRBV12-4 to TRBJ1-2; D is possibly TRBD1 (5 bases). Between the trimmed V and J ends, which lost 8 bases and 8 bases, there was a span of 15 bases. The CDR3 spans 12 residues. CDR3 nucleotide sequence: TGTGCCAGCCTAAAAGGGGCAGAAGGCTACACCTTC. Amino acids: CASLKGAEGYTF.